The source of this TCR beta chain is a study of molecular identifiers for immune sequencing clone quantification. Input for naive CD8 libraries was roughly 19,000 to 1,000,000 sorted cells; the RNA fraction used was 10%, 30% or 50%. The CDR3 has 13 residues. Germline trimming cut 2 bases from V and 9 bases from J; bases unmatched to any gene: 6. TCR libraries were built in bulk with a published protocol and specific TCR primers. TCRdb re-called the PCR reads with MiXCR, one entry per CDR3 protein. The repertoire includes around 470,000 distinct CDR3 sequences, about 25% of them detected once, and 0.7% to 0.9% sits in the top ten.

The origin of this receptor is a human donor in good health. Some libraries in this study had Jurkat cell RNA spiked in. Source material: naive CD8+ T cells from blood, with Jurkat cell RNA spiked in. Subset of the sample: FACS-sorted CD8+CD4-CCR7+CD45RA+ naive T cells. V gene TRBV12-3 or TRBV12-4 combines with J gene TRBJ2-5; 7 bases fit TRBD2. This chain's CDR3 is CASSLLGREPQYF. Written as DNA, the CDR3 is TGTGCCAGCAGTTTATTGGGGAGGGAGCCCCAGTACTTC.